The clone carrying this T cell receptor (beta chain) was recorded only once. Profiled with immunoSEQ multiplex PCR; TCRdb holds only in-frame clones, not every one. Of 68,000 or so clones in the sample, around 88% are singletons; the top ten hold approximately 6.4%. This sample is part of a study of blood T cell repertoires in COVID-19. Trimming pared 5 bases from V and 4 bases from J, leaving 18 bases between. Per the germline V gene, CDR1 is MDHEN and CDR2 is SYDVKM. The CDR3 consists of 16 residues. The chain couples TRBV28 to TRBJ1-3; D unclear. Sequenced material: peripheral blood. This sequence was found in a woman in her sixties or seventies with acute or convalescent COVID-19. The CDR3 DNA reads TGTGCCAGCAGTATTACTCTCGGGGTCTCGGGAAACACCATATATTTT. It specifies CASSITLGVSGNTIYF.